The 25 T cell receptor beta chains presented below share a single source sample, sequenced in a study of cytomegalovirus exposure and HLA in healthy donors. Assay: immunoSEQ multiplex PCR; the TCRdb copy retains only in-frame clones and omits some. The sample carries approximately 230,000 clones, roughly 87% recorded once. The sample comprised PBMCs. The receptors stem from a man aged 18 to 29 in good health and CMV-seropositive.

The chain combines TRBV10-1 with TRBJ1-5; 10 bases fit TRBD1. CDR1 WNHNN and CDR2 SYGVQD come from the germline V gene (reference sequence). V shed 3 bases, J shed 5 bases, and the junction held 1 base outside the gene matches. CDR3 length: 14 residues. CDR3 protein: CASSDGTGDQPQHF. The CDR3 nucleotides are TGCGCCAGCAGTGACGGGACAGGGGATCAGCCCCAGCATTTT.

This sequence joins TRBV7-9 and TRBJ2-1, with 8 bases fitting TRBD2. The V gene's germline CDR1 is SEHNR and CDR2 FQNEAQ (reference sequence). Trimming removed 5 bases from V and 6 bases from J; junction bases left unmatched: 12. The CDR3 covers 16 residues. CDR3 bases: TGTGCCAGCAGCGACCCCAGCGGGAGCTTTGCCAATGAGCAGTTCTTC. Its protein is CASSDPSGSFANEQFF.

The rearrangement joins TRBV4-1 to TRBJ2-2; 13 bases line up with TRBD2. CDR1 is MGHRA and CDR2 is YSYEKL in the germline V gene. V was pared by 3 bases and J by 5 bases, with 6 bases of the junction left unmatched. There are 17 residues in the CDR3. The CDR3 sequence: CASSQRTSGSGTGELFF. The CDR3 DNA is TGCGCCAGCAGCCAGCGGACTAGCGGGAGTGGGACCGGGGAGCTGTTTTTT.

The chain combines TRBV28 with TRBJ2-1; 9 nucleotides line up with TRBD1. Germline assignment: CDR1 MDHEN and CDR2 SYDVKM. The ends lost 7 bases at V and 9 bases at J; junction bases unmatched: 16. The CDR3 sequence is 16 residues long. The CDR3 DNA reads TGTGCCAGCACCAGAACCGGGACAGGGTTTGTCGGTGAGCAGTTCTTC. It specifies CASTRTGTGFVGEQFF. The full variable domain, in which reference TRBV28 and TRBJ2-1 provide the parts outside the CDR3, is DVKVTQSSRYLVKRTGEKVFLECVQDMDHENMFWYRQDPGLGLRLIYFSYDVKMKEKGDIPEGYSVSREKKERFSLILESASTNQTSMYLCASTRTGTGFVGEQFFGPGTRLTVL.

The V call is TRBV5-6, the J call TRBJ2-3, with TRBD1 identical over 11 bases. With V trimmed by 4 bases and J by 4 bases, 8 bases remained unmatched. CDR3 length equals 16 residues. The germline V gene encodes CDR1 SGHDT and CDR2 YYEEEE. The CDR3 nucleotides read TGTGCCAGCAGCCCCGAGGGGACAGGGGGGTCAGATACGCAGTATTTT. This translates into CASSPEGTGGSDTQYF.

CDR3 bases: TGTGCCAGCAGCCAGACAGGGTACGACTTGACAGGGGCCAACGTCCTGACTTTC. The encoded protein is CASSQTGYDLTGANVLTF. The chain uses TRBV5-6 and TRBJ2-6; 7 bases align to TRBD1. Germline V lookup: CDR1 SGHDT, CDR2 YYEEEE. V lost 4 bases, J lost 4 bases, and 14 bases stayed unmatched. The CDR3 extends over 18 amino acids.

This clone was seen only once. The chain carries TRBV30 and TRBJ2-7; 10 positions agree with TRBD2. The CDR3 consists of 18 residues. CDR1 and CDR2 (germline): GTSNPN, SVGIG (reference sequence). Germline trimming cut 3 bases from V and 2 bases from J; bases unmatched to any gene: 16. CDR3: CAWSGSGGSGRSAYEQYF. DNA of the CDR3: TGTGCCTGGAGCGGAAGTGGGGGTAGCGGGAGGTCTGCCTACGAGCAGTACTTC.

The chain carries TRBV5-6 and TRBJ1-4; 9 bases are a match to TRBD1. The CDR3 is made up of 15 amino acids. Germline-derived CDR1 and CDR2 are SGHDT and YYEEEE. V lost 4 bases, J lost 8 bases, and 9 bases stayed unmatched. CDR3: CASSPAGTGREKLFF. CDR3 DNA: TGTGCCAGCAGCCCGGCCGGGACAGGGCGAGAAAAACTGTTTTTT.

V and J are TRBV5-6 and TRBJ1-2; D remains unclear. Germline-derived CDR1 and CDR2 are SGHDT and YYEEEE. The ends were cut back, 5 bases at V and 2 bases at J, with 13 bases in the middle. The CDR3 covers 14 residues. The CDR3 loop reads CASRWAELNYGYTF. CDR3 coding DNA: TGTGCCAGCAGGTGGGCAGAATTAAACTATGGCTACACCTTC.

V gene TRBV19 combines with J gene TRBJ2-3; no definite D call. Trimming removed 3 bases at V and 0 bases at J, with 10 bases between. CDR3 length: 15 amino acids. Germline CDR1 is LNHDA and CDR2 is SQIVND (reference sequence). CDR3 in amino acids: CASSIVGSSTDTQYF. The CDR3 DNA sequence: TGTGCCAGTAGTATTGTAGGGTCTAGCACAGATACGCAGTATTTT.

CDR3 amino acids: CASSRSDNEQFF. CDR3 DNA sequence: TGCGCCAGCAGCCGCTCTGATAATGAGCAGTTCTTC. V usage is TRBV5-1 and J usage is TRBJ2-1; the D is unclear. There are 12 residues in the CDR3. Trimming shortened V by 4 bases and J by 7 bases, and 9 bases separated the two germline ends. Germline CDR1 is SGHRS and CDR2 is YFSETQ.

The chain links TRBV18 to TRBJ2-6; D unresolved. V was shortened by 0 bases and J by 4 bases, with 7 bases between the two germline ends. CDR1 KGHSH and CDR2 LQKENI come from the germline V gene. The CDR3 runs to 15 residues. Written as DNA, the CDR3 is TGTGCCAGCTCACCACCACTAACCGGGGCCAACGTCCTGACTTTC. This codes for CASSPPLTGANVLTF.

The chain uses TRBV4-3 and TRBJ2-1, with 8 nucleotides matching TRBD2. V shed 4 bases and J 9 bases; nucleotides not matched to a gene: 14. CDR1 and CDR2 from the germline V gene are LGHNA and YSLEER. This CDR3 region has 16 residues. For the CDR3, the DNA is TGCGCCAGCAGCCCCTGGGGTGGGAGCGGGAGTGCTGAGCAGTTCTTC. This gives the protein CASSPWGGSGSAEQFF.

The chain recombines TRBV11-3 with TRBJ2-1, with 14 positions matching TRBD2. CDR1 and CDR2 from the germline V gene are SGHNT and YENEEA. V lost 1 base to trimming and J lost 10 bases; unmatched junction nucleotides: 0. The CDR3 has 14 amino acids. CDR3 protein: CASSLGLAGGEQFF. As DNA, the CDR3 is TGTGCCAGCAGCTTAGGACTAGCGGGAGGGGAGCAGTTCTTC.

In DNA, the CDR3 is TGTGCCTGGAGTGTAGGTGGCGCAGATTATGGATACGAGCAGTACTTC. Protein product: CAWSVGGADYGYEQYF. The chain links TRBV30 to TRBJ2-7; D gene unclear. CDR3 size: 16 residues. Per germline, CDR1 GTSNPN and CDR2 SVGIG (reference sequence). V lost 0 bases, J lost 4 bases, and 19 bases lay in between.

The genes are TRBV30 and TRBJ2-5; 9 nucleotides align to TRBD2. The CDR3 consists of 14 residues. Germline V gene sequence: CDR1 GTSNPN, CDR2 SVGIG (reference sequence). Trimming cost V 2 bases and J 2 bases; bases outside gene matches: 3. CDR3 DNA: TGTGCCTGGAGTTCAGCGGGAGGACAAGAGACCCAGTACTTC. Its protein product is CAWSSAGGQETQYF. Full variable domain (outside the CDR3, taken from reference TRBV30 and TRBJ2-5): SQTIHQWPATLVQPVGSPLSLECTVEGTSNPNLYWYRQAAGRGLQLLFYSVGIGQISSEVPQNLSASRPQDRQFILSSKKLLLSDSGFYLCAWSSAGGQETQYFGPGTRLLVL.

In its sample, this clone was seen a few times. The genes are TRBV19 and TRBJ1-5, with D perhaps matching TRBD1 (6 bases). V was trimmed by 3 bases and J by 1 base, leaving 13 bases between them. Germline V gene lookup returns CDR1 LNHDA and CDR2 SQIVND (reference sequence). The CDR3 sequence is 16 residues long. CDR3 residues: CASSILGGLSNQPQHF. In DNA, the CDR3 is TGTGCCAGTAGTATTCTAGGGGGGTTGAGCAATCAGCCCCAGCATTTT.

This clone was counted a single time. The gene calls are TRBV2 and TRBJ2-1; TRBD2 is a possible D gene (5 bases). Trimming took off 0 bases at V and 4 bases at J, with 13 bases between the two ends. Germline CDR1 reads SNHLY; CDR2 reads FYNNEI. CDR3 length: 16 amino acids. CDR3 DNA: TGTGCCAGCAGTGAAGCAGGCGGGCCCCCTTACAATGAGCAGTTCTTC. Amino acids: CASSEAGGPPYNEQFF. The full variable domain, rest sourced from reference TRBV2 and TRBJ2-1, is EPEVTQTPSHQVTQMGQEVILRCVPISNHLYFYWYRQILGQKVEFLVSFYNNEISEKSEIFDDQFSVERPDGSNFTLKIRSTKLEDSAMYFCASSEAGGPPYNEQFFGPGTRLTVL.

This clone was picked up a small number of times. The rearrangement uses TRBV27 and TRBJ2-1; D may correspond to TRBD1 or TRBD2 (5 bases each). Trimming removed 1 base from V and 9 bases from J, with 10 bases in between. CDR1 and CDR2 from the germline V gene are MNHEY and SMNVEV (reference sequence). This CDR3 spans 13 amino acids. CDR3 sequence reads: CASSLYRTGEQFF. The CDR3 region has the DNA TGTGCCAGCAGTTTATACAGGACTGGTGAGCAGTTCTTC.

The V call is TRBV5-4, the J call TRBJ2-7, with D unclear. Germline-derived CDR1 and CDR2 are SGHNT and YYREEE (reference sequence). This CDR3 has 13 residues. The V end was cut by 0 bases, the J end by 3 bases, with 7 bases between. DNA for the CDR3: TGTGCCAGCAGCTTGGACAGTTACTACGAGCAGTACTTC. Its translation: CASSLDSYYEQYF.

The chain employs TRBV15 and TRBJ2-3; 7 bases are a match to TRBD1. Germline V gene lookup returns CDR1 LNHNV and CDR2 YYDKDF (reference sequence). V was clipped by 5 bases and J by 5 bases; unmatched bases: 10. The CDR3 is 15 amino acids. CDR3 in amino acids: CATSENDRVGDTQYF. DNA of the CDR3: TGTGCCACCAGCGAGAATGACAGGGTTGGAGATACGCAGTATTTT.

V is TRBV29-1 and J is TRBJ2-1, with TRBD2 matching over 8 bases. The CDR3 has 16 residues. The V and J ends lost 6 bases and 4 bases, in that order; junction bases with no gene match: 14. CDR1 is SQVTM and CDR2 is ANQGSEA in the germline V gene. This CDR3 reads CSVSPRPSGRYNEQFF. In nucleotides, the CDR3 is TGCAGCGTCTCCCCCCGTCCTAGCGGGCGGTACAATGAGCAGTTCTTC.

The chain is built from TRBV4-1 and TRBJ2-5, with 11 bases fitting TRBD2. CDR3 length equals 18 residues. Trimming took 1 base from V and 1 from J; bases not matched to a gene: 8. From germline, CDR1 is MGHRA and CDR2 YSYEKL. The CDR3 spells CASSQATLAGGRQETQYF. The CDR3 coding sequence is TGCGCCAGCAGCCAAGCAACCCTAGCGGGAGGCCGCCAAGAGACCCAGTACTTC.

CDR3 in amino acids: CASSLGASGRTDEQFF. The CDR3 bases are TGTGCCAGCAGCTTAGGGGCTAGCGGGAGGACGGATGAGCAGTTCTTC. The genes are TRBV11-2 and TRBJ2-1, with 11 bases matching TRBD2. The CDR3 is made up of 16 amino acids. Germline CDR1 and CDR2: SGHAT and FQNNGV. J was trimmed by 8 bases and V by 1 base; bases with no gene match: 7.

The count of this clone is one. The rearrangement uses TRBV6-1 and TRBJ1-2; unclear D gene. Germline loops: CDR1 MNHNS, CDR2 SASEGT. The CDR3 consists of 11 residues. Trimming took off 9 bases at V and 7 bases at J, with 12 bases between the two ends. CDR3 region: CASTVGFGYTF. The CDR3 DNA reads TGTGCCAGTACAGTAGGGTTTGGCTACACCTTC.